These 11 T cell receptor beta chains were all obtained from the same sample, sequenced in a study of T cells in Graves' hyperthyroidism and ophthalmopathy. The investigators amplified TCR beta CDR3 regions from RNA transcripts. Carried out on the TCR CDR3, a first-round RT-PCR used the HTBI primer set. Via MiXCR, TCRdb re-called the multiplex PCR reads, giving one row per CDR3 protein. The table has hundreds of thousands of distinct CDR3 sequences, 14% to 15% seen once. The specimen sequenced was blood. Receptor source: a middle-aged woman with Graves' ophthalmopathy.

V usage is TRBV12-3 or TRBV12-4 and J usage is TRBJ2-7; TRBD2 matches 10 bases. CDR3 length equals 14 residues. J lost 5 bases, V lost 6 bases, and 7 bases had no gene match. CDR3 sequence: CASRPSGRSHEQYF. The CDR3 region has the DNA TGTGCCAGCAGACCTAGCGGGAGATCCCACGAGCAGTACTTC.

For the CDR3, the DNA is TGTGCCACCAGGGTCCCGGGGGAAAATCAGCCCCAGCATTTT. Translating it yields CATRVPGENQPQHF. The chain is built from TRBV15 and TRBJ1-5; possibly TRBD1 for D (5 bases). The V and J ends lost 6 bases and 4 bases respectively, with 13 bases between them. Germline lookup yields CDR1 LNHNV and CDR2 YYDKDF (reference sequence). The CDR3 runs to 14 residues. Based on the CDR3 plus reference TRBV15 and TRBJ1-5, the full variable domain is DAMVIQNPRYQVTQFGKPVTLSCSQTLNHNVMYWYQQKSSQAPKLLFHYYDKDFNNEADTPDNFQSRRPNTSFCFLDIRSPGLGDTAMYLCATRVPGENQPQHFGDGTRLSIL.

This clonotype was seen ten or more times. V gene TRBV12-3 or TRBV12-4 combines with J gene TRBJ2-2; possibly TRBD1 or TRBD2 for D (5 bases each). V shed 5 bases and J shed 0 bases, with 16 bases lying between them. This CDR3 is built from 17 residues. DNA of the CDR3: TGTGCCAGCAGTCCCACATCTCGGGGCACGAACACCGGGGAGCTGTTTTTT. Protein product: CASSPTSRGTNTGELFF.

This clonotype has just a few counts. The chain carries TRBV6-1 and TRBJ1-1; D gene uncertain. From germline, CDR1 is MNHNS and CDR2 SASEGT. The CDR3 is 16 residues long. With 7 bases removed from V and 3 bases from J, the gap between germline ends came to 21 bases. The chain's CDR3 is CASTFRGAPPYTEAFF. Written as DNA, the CDR3 is TGTGCCAGCACCTTTCGCGGCGCCCCTCCCTACACTGAAGCTTTCTTT.

This clonotype was counted a few times. The gene calls are TRBV5-8 and TRBJ1-5; D is uncertain. V gave up 6 bases and J gave up 9 bases, with 13 bases separating them. CDR1 and CDR2 (germline): SGHTS, YDEGEE. This CDR3 is 12 amino acids long. CDR3 sequence (DNA): TGTGCCAGCATGCCGGGAGAGGGGCCCCAGCATTTT. This gives the protein CASMPGEGPQHF.

Written as DNA, the CDR3 is TGCGCCAGCAGCTATGACACCCTTGGTGGCTACACCTTC. As protein: CASSYDTLGGYTF. V gene TRBV5-1 combines with J gene TRBJ1-2; unclear D gene. The CDR3 is 13 residues long. Trimming took 3 bases from V and 7 from J, leaving 13 bases between them. Germline loops: CDR1 SGHRS, CDR2 YFSETQ.

This chain connects TRBV7-9 to TRBJ2-4; TRBD1 matches 7 bases. Per the germline V gene, CDR1 is SEHNR and CDR2 is FQNEAQ (reference sequence). The CDR3 extends over 14 amino acids. Trimming cost V 5 bases and J 5 bases; bases outside gene matches: 6. In DNA, the CDR3 is TGTGCCAGCAGCACCGGACAGGTCCAAAACATTCAGTACTTC. Translated, it gives CASSTGQVQNIQYF.

At least ten counts were recorded for this clonotype. The V gene is TRBV11-2, the J gene TRBJ2-7, with 10 bases lining up with TRBD1. The V gene end was trimmed by 1 base and the J gene end by 0 bases; junction bases not matched to a gene: 9. Per germline, CDR1 SGHAT and CDR2 FQNNGV. This CDR3 region has 18 residues. Here the CDR3 reads CASSLVVGTGVSSYEQYF. In DNA, the CDR3 is TGTGCCAGCAGCTTAGTGGTGGGGACAGGGGTCTCCTCCTACGAGCAGTACTTC.

Concerning this clonotype itself: This may be a read error: a much more frequent sequence differs by one nucleotide. The rearrangement uses TRBV30 and TRBJ2-1; D remains unclear. The CDR3 has 13 residues. Germline values: CDR1 GTSNPN, CDR2 SVGIG (reference sequence). The V end was cut by 2 bases, the J end by 9 bases, with 14 bases between. CDR3 in DNA: TGTGCCTGGAGTATACAAGCATCAAGTGAGCAGTTCTTC. The encoded protein is CAWSIQASSEQFF.

This chain connects TRBV27 to TRBJ2-5, with 8 nucleotides matching TRBD2. This CDR3 contains 15 residues. Trimming at V came to 3 bases and at J to 4 bases, leaving 7 bases not matched to a gene. Looked up from germline, CDR1 is MNHEY and CDR2 is SMNVEV (reference sequence). CDR3 bases: TGTGCCAGCAGTTTTCGACGGGAGGGTAGAGAGACCCAGTACTTC. Protein: CASSFRREGRETQYF.

This clonotype occurred many times. The chain has TRBV28 and TRBJ1-2; D uncertain. There are 13 residues in the CDR3. V lost 5 bases, J lost 4 bases, and 11 bases lay in between. Germline V gives CDR1 MDHEN, CDR2 SYDVKM. In DNA form, the CDR3 reads TGTGCCAGCAGTAGCGGAGGTACCTATGGCTACACCTTC. This codes for CASSSGGTYGYTF.